The clone carrying this TCR beta chain was seen only a few times. Its antigen remains unknown. The CDR3 has 13 residues. The germline CDR1 and CDR2 sequences are SNHLY and FYNNEI. The V and J ends lost 3 bases and 8 bases, in that order; junction bases with no gene match: 4. The record originates from a study of cytomegalovirus exposure and HLA in healthy donors. Study results and caveats: Later analysis indicated greater clonal expansion among HLA-associated TCR beta chains than among equally common other chains. There were some V segments, including TRBV6-2 and TRBV6-3, excluded as indistinguishable.

A multiplex PCR was run with 60 Vbeta primers and 13 Jbeta primers. Method: immunoSEQ multiplex PCR; TCRdb's copy keeps in-frame clones and lacks some. The table has roughly 120,000 clones, approximately 15% seen once. Input material: PBMCs. The clonotype originates from a woman younger than 30 in good health and CMV-seronegative. The J gene is TRBJ2-1, the V gene TRBV2; 7 bases agree with TRBD2. This CDR3 reads CASSDGTTDEQFF. DNA for the CDR3: TGTGCCAGCAGTGATGGGACTACGGATGAGCAGTTCTTC.